This TCR beta chain was sequenced in a study of beta chain features in type 1 diabetes. The CDR3 loop spans 12 amino acids. Trimming removed 0 bases from V and 6 bases from J, with 4 bases in between. CDR1 and CDR2 (germline): PRHDT, FYEKMQ (reference sequence). In this sample, this clone turned up a few times. Since all of the isolated RNA was reverse transcribed, expressed TCRB transcripts were what got sequenced. The data were produced by immunoSEQ multiplex PCR, yet TCRdb's version contains in-frame clones alone and is incomplete. The profile shows around 500,000 clones, around 10% of them singletons.

The chain links TRBV13 to TRBJ2-3; D uncertain. The receptor comes from a young woman in good health. Sequences were obtained from naive CD4+ T cells from blood. The CDR3 nucleotides are TGTGCCAGCAGCTTAGGGTACGATACGCAGTATTTT. It is translated as CASSLGYDTQYF.